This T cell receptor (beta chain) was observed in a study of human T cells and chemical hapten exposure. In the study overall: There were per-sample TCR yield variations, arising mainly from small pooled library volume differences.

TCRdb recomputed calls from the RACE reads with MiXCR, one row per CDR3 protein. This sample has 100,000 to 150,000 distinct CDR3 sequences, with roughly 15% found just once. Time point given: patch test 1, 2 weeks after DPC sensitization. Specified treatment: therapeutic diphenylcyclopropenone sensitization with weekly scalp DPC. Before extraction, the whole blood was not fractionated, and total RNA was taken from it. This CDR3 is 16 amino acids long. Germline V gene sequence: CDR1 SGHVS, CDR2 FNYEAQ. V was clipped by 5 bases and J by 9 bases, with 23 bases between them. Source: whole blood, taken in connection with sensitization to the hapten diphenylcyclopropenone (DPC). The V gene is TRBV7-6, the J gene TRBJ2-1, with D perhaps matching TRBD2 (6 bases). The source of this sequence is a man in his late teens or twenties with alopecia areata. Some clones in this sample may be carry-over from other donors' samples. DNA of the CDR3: TGTGCCAGCAGCAGCTTAGTCGAGGGGAGGAACGTTGAGCAGTTCTTC. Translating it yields CASSSLVEGRNVEQFF.